This T cell receptor beta chain was captured in a study of cytomegalovirus exposure and HLA in healthy donors. The study, taken as a whole, reports: Within the data, a cluster of highly shared sequence variants was likely a sequencing artifact.

This CDR3 is built from 14 residues. Germline loops: CDR1 MNHNY, CDR2 SVGAGI (reference sequence). Trimming pared 2 bases from V and 2 bases from J, leaving 10 bases between. Primers for the PCR totalled 60 Vbeta and 13 Jbeta. Some clones are missing from TCRdb's copy, which holds only in-frame ones; the method was immunoSEQ multiplex PCR. The sample yields some 180,000 clones, approximately 9.5% seen once. Comments on this clone: The antigen remains unidentified.

The sequence was obtained from a woman in her twenties or thirties in good health and CMV-seropositive. This rearrangement joins TRBV6-6 to TRBJ2-7; the D gene is possibly TRBD1 (6 bases). Sequenced material: PBMCs. The CDR3 sequence is CASSYRGTAYEQYF. CDR3 nucleotide sequence: TGTGCCAGCAGTTACAGGGGGACCGCCTACGAGCAGTACTTC.